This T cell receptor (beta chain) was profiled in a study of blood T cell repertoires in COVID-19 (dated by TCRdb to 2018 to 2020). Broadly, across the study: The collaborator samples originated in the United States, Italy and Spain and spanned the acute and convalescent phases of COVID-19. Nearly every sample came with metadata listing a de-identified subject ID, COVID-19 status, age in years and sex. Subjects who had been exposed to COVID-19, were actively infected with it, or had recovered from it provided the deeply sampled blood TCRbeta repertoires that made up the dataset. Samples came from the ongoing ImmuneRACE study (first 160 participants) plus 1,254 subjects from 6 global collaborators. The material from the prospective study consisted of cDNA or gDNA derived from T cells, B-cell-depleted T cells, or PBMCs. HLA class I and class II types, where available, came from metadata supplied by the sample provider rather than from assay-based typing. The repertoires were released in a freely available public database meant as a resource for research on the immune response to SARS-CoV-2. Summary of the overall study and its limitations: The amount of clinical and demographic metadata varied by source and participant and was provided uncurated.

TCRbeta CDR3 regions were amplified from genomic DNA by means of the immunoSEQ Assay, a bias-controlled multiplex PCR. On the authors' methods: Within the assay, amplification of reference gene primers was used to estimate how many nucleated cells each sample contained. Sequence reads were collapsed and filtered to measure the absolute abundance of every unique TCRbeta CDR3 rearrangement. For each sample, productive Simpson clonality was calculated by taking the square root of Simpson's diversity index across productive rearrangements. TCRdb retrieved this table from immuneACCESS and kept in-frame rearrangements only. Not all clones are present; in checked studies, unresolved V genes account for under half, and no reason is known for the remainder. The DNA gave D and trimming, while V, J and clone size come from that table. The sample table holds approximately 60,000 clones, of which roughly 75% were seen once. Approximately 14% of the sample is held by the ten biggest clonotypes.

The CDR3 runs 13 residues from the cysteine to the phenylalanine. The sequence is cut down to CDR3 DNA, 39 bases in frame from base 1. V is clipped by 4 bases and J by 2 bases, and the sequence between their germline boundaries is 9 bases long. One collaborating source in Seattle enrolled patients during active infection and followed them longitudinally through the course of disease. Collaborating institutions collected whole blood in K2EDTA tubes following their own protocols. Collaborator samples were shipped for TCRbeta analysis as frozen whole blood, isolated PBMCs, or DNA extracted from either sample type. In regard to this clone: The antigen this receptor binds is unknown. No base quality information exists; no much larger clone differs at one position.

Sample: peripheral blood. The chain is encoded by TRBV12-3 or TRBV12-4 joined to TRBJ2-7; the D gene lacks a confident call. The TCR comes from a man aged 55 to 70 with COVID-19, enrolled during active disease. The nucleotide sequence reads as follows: TGTGCCAGCAGTTCATACAGTACCTACGAGCAGTACTTC. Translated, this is CASSSYSTYEQYF.